A single sample gave rise to the 21 T cell receptor beta chains below, sequenced in a study of blood T cell repertoires in COVID-19. Measured with immunoSEQ multiplex PCR; TCRdb has only the in-frame clones, and not every one. The top ten clones hold 1.5% to 2% of a sample with fewer than 200,000 clones, roughly nine tenths of them seen once. The sequencing input was peripheral blood. The receptors were gathered from a man aged 18 to 35 who had recovered from COVID-19.

The chain is built from TRBV5-1 and TRBJ1-1; possible D gene TRBD1, 6 bases. In germline, CDR1 is SGHRS, CDR2 YFSETQ. Trimming pared 5 bases from V and 3 bases from J, leaving 14 bases between. The CDR3 is 14 residues long. The CDR3 region is CASSGLGGHTEAFF. The CDR3 coding sequence is TGCGCCAGCAGTGGTTTAGGGGGACACACTGAAGCTTTCTTT.

V gene TRBV7-9 combines with J gene TRBJ2-3, with TRBD2 matching over 7 bases. The trim removed 8 bases at V and 1 base at J, leaving 9 bases unmatched. The CDR3 spans 15 residues. Germline lookup yields CDR1 SEHNR and CDR2 FQNEAQ (reference sequence). CDR3 region: CASSGGNLRTDTQYF. The CDR3 DNA follows: TGTGCCAGCTCCGGGGGGAACCTCCGCACAGATACGCAGTATTTT.

The chain couples TRBV7-6 to TRBJ2-1, with 9 bases lining up with TRBD2. Unmatched junction bases numbered 6, after V lost 6 bases and J lost 6 bases. The CDR3 is made up of 14 amino acids. Per germline, CDR1 SGHVS and CDR2 FNYEAQ. CDR3 residues: CASSQGREGNEQFF. CDR3 coding DNA: TGTGCCAGCAGTCAGGGGCGGGAGGGCAATGAGCAGTTCTTC. Combining the CDR3 with reference TRBV7-6 and TRBJ2-1 gives the whole variable domain GAGVSQSPRYKVTKRGQDVALRCDPISGHVSLYWYRQALGQGPEFLTYFNYEAQQDKSGLPNDRFSAERPEGSISTLTIQRTEQRDSAMYRCASSQGREGNEQFFGPGTRLTVL.

The rearrangement joins TRBV7-6 to TRBJ2-7, with 12 bases aligning to TRBD1. Germline-derived CDR1 and CDR2 are SGHVS and FNYEAQ. Trimming removed 5 bases from V and 4 bases from J; junction bases left unmatched: 6. The CDR3 is made up of 15 amino acids. CDR3 in DNA: TGTGCCAGCAGCCGGGGACAGGGGGCAATATACGAGCAGTACTTC. It specifies CASSRGQGAIYEQYF.

The V and J genes are TRBV28 and TRBJ2-1; 11 bases fit TRBD2. There are 15 residues in the CDR3. V was pared by 1 base and J by 7 bases, with 3 bases of the junction left unmatched. From germline, CDR1 is MDHEN and CDR2 SYDVKM. The CDR3 sequence is CASSLSSGGRNEQFF. In nucleotides, the CDR3 is TGTGCCAGCAGTTTATCTAGCGGGGGGCGGAATGAGCAGTTCTTC.

Only one count was recorded for this clone. The chain uses TRBV11-3 and TRBJ1-1, with unresolved D. Germline CDR1 SGHNT, CDR2 YENEEA. V dropped 4 bases and J dropped 6 bases, with 9 bases sitting between them. This CDR3 comprises 12 residues. Here the CDR3 DNA reads TGTGCCAGCAGCTCCAGAGGCGCTGAAGCTTTCTTT. Translating it yields CASSSRGAEAFF.

The gene calls are TRBV11-2 and TRBJ2-5; 9 positions match TRBD1. Germline V gene data show CDR1 as SGHAT and CDR2 as FQNNGV. J gave up 5 bases and V 3 bases, and 1 base lay outside the gene matches. This CDR3 comprises 13 residues. The chain's CDR3 is CASSFGQGETQYF. CDR3 nucleotides: TGTGCCAGCAGCTTTGGACAGGGGGAGACCCAGTACTTC.

The chain is built from TRBV18 and TRBJ1-2; 8 bases line up with TRBD1. The junction had 9 bases not matched to a gene; V was cut back by 6 bases and J by 9 bases. The germline V gene encodes CDR1 KGHSH and CDR2 LQKENI. This CDR3 has 13 residues. The CDR3 loop reads CASSPSRDRSYTF. In DNA form, the CDR3 reads TGTGCCAGCTCTCCGTCCCGGGACAGGAGCTACACCTTC. The full variable domain, its missing parts supplied by reference TRBV18 and TRBJ1-2, is NAGVMQNPRHLVRRRGQEARLRCSPMKGHSHVYWYRQLPEEGLKFMVYLQKENIIDESGMPKERFSAEFPKEGPSILRIQQVVRGDSAAYFCASSPSRDRSYTFGSGTRLTVV.

This clone was observed a single time. The chain recombines TRBV27 with TRBJ2-3; D is possibly TRBD2 (5 bases). The germline gives CDR1 MNHEY, CDR2 SMNVEV (reference sequence). The CDR3 totals 16 residues. Trimming cost V 4 bases and J 4 bases, with 18 bases left between them. The CDR3 sequence: CASSWSGPAGADTQYF. The CDR3 DNA follows: TGTGCCAGCAGTTGGAGCGGTCCTGCGGGTGCAGATACGCAGTATTTT.

This chain connects TRBV9 to TRBJ1-2, with D uncertain. The germline V and J ends were trimmed by 4 bases and 3 bases, with 7 bases remaining between them. The CDR3 is 12 amino acids. From germline, CDR1 is SGDLS and CDR2 YYNGEE. The CDR3 coding sequence is TGTGCCAGCAGCACGAGTGACTATGGCTACACCTTC. Translation gives CASSTSDYGYTF.

J is TRBJ2-2 and V is TRBV6-1; D call uncertain. The CDR3 is made up of 14 amino acids. CDR1 and CDR2 (germline): MNHNS, SASEGT. Trimming cost V 0 bases and J 6 bases, with 8 bases left between them. The CDR3 region has the DNA TGTGCCAGCAGTGAAGCAAGGAGTCCCGGGGAGCTGTTTTTT. As protein: CASSEARSPGELFF.

The chain links TRBV3-1 (or the pseudogene TRBV3-2) to TRBJ2-5; 7 bases line up with TRBD2. The CDR3 runs to 14 residues. J lost 1 base, V lost 8 bases, and 7 bases had no gene match. Germline loops: CDR1 LGHDT, CDR2 YNNKEL (reference sequence). This CDR3 is CASRLGGTQETQYF. In nucleotides, the CDR3 is TGTGCCAGCCGATTGGGGGGGACCCAAGAGACCCAGTACTTC.

V usage is TRBV7-6 and J usage is TRBJ2-7, with 11 bases lining up with TRBD2. The CDR3 spans 16 residues. CDR1 is SGHVS, CDR2 FNYEAQ, per germline. The ends lost 5 bases at V and 4 bases at J; junction bases unmatched: 10. The DNA of the CDR3 is TGTGCCAGCAGCCCACCCTCTAGCGGGAGGTTGTACGAGCAGTACTTC. It translates to CASSPPSSGRLYEQYF.

The count of this clone is one. This rearrangement joins TRBV7-2 to TRBJ2-1; the D gene is possibly TRBD2 (5 bases). The CDR3 has 17 amino acids. From germline, CDR1 is SGHTA and CDR2 FQGNSA. V lost 1 base and J lost 5, with 18 bases in between. DNA of the CDR3: TGTGCCAGCAGCTTAGGATCGAGGGTACGGGCTAACAATGAGCAGTTCTTC. This translates into CASSLGSRVRANNEQFF.

CDR3 coding DNA: TGTGCCATCACCGAAAATGGGGGGGGCTACACCTTC. Its translation: CAITENGGGYTF. The rearrangement joins TRBV10-3 to TRBJ1-2; D possibly corresponds to TRBD1 (5 bases). Germline CDR1 reads ENHRY; CDR2 reads SYGVKD. Between the trimmed V and J ends, which lost 7 bases and 8 bases, there was a span of 14 bases. This CDR3 is 12 amino acids long.

J is TRBJ2-7 and V is TRBV5-6; 7 nucleotides agree with TRBD1. The CDR3 has 13 amino acids. V trimming: 5 bases; J trimming: 7 bases; junction bases outside the gene matches: 9. Per germline, CDR1 SGHDT and CDR2 YYEEEE. The CDR3 loop is CASSLDRAGEQYF. CDR3 DNA sequence: TGTGCCAGCAGTCTTGACAGGGCCGGGGAGCAGTACTTC.

The CDR3 here is CASSWDSAGGEQYF. For the CDR3, the DNA is TGTGCCAGCAGCTGGGACAGTGCTGGAGGGGAGCAGTACTTC. The V call is TRBV7-2, the J call TRBJ2-7, with a possible D match to TRBD1 (7 bases). The CDR3 has 14 residues. Germline values: CDR1 SGHTA, CDR2 FQGNSA. V shed 4 bases and J shed 7 bases, with 17 bases lying between them.

The rearrangement joins TRBV21-1 to TRBJ2-1; TRBD2 is taken as the D call from the table, unchecked against the DNA. TRBV21-1 is a listed pseudogene. This CDR3 contains 17 residues. The CDR3 here is CASSTLLKPLAYNEQFF. The DNA of the CDR3 is TGTGCCAGCAGCACGCTTCTGAAGCCTCTAGCCTACAATGAGCAGTTCTTC.

This chain connects TRBV7-8 to TRBJ1-4; D remains ambiguous. Trimming took off 0 bases at V and 0 bases at J, with 8 bases between the two ends. The CDR3 sequence is 16 residues long. Germline V lookup: CDR1 SGHVS, CDR2 FQNEAQ. CDR3 loop: CASSLAFGATNEKLFF. CDR3 nucleotide sequence: TGTGCCAGCAGCTTAGCCTTCGGGGCAACTAATGAAAAACTGTTTTTT.

This sequence joins TRBV4-3 and TRBJ2-7, with D tentatively TRBD2 (6 bases). Deletions cut 3 bases from V and 2 bases from J, with 23 bases between. The CDR3 contains 18 residues. Germline V CDR1 and CDR2: LGHNA, YSLEER. The CDR3 nucleotides are TGCGCCAGCAGCCAGGCTACGCCAGCAGGCTGGGGGGCCTACGAGCAGTACTTC. The encoded protein is CASSQATPAGWGAYEQYF.

A single count supports this clone. CDR3 in amino acids: CASRSSGRSSYNEQFF. CDR3 nucleotide sequence: TGTGCCAGCAGGTCTAGCGGGAGGAGCTCCTACAATGAGCAGTTCTTC. V gene TRBV27 combines with J gene TRBJ2-1; TRBD2 matches at 11 bases. CDR1 is MNHEY, CDR2 SMNVEV, per germline (reference sequence). V trimming: 6 bases; J trimming: 0 bases; junction bases outside the gene matches: 4. CDR3 size: 16 residues.